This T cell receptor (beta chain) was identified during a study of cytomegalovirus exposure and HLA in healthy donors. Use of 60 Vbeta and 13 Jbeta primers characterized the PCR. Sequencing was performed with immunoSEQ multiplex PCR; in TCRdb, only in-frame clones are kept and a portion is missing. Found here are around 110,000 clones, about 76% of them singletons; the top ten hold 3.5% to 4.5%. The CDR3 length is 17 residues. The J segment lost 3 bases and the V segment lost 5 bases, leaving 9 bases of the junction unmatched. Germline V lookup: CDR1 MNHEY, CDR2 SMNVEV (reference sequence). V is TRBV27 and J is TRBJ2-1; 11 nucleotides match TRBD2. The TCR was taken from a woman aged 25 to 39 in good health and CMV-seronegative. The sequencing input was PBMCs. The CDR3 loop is CASSRLLAGAYYNEQFF. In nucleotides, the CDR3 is TGTGCCAGCAGTCGACTACTAGCGGGAGCTTACTACAATGAGCAGTTCTTC.